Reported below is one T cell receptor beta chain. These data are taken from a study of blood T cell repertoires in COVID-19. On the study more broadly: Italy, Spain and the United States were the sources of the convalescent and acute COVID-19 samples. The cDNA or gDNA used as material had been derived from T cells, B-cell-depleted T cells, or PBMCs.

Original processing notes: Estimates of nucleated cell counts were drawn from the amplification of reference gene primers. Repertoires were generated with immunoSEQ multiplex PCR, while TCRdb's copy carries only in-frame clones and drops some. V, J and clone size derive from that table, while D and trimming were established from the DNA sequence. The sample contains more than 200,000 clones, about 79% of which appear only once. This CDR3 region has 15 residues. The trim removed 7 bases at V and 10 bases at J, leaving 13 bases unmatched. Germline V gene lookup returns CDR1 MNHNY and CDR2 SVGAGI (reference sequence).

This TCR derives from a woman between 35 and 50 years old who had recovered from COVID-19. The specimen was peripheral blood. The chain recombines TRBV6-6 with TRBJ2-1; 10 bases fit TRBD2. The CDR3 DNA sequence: TGTGCCAGCACCATAACTAGCGGGGCGGCCGGAGAGCAGTTCTTC. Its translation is CASTITSGAAGEQFF.